The 28 T cell receptor beta chains in this list originate from one sample, sequenced in a study of response to subunit inactivated influenza vaccine. TCRdb independently ran MiXCR on the RT-PCR reads; one entry per CDR3 protein. The sample has some 520,000 distinct CDR3 sequences, about 17% seen once; the top ten hold roughly 3.1%. Sequenced material: CD4+ T cells sorted from PBMCs, taken 23 to 25 months after vaccination. The source is a man between 50 and 75 years old who received an inactivated influenza vaccine.

Many counts were recorded for this clonotype. The chain links TRBV13 to TRBJ2-7, with D possibly matching TRBD2 (5 bases). Trimming removed 5 bases from V and 3 bases from J, with 17 bases in between. CDR3 length: 15 residues. Germline V CDR1 and CDR2: PRHDT, FYEKMQ (reference sequence). The CDR3 region is CASSPNARGYYEQYF. The CDR3 DNA is TGTGCCAGCAGCCCCAACGCCCGGGGATACTACGAGCAGTACTTC.

This clonotype was counted a few times. The chain carries TRBV4-3 and TRBJ1-2; 9 bases are a match to TRBD1. V shed 2 bases, J shed 2 bases, and the junction held 3 bases outside the gene matches. The V gene's germline CDR1 is LGHNA and CDR2 YSLEER. The length of the CDR3 is 15 residues. CDR3 sequence: CASSQSGTGNYGYTF. In nucleotides, the CDR3 is TGCGCCAGCAGCCAAAGCGGGACAGGGAACTATGGCTACACCTTC.

The rearrangement links TRBV11-2 to TRBJ2-3; D unresolved. CDR1 and CDR2 from the germline V gene are SGHAT and FQNNGV. The CDR3 length is 17 residues. V was shortened by 1 base and J by 1 base, with 15 bases between the two germline ends. For the CDR3, the DNA is TGTGCCAGCAGCTTAGTAGGCCCACGGTCCCGCACAGATACGCAGTATTTT. This gives the protein CASSLVGPRSRTDTQYF.

This rearrangement joins TRBV30 to TRBJ1-5; D may be TRBD1 (5 bases). CDR3 length: 13 residues. The germline V gene has CDR1 GTSNPN and CDR2 SVGIG (reference sequence). CDR3 residues: CASGNNLDQPQHF. The CDR3 DNA is TGTGCGTCAGGGAATAATCTTGATCAGCCCCAGCATTTT.

The chain links TRBV15 to TRBJ1-1; maybe TRBD1 (5 bases). CDR1 is LNHNV and CDR2 is YYDKDF in the germline V gene (reference sequence). V shed 1 base and J shed 8 bases, with 17 bases lying between them. This CDR3 is 15 amino acids long. The CDR3: CATSRGGRGTPEAFF. The CDR3 DNA sequence: TGTGCCACCAGCAGAGGAGGTCGGGGGACTCCAGAAGCTTTCTTT. The entire variable domain, with the rest obtained from reference TRBV15 and TRBJ1-1, is as follows: DAMVIQNPRYQVTQFGKPVTLSCSQTLNHNVMYWYQQKSSQAPKLLFHYYDKDFNNEADTPDNFQSRRPNTSFCFLDIRSPGLGDTAMYLCATSRGGRGTPEAFFGQGTRLTVV.

Only a few counts were recorded for this clonotype. The chain employs TRBV12-3 or TRBV12-4 and TRBJ1-1; TRBD1 aligns across 9 bases. The CDR3 totals 17 residues. J gave up 4 bases and V 2 bases, and 11 bases lay outside the gene matches. CDR3 sequence: CASSLWGQGPKSTEAFF. The DNA for the CDR3 is TGTGCCAGCAGTTTATGGGGACAGGGCCCAAAGAGCACTGAAGCTTTCTTT.

This clonotype was seen a few times. V usage is TRBV20-1 and J usage is TRBJ2-3, with D perhaps matching TRBD1 (6 bases). The CDR3 extends over 15 amino acids. The germline V gene encodes CDR1 DFQATT and CDR2 SNEGSKA (reference sequence). V lost 3 bases and J 2 bases, leaving 15 bases between the germline ends. The CDR3 coding sequence is TGCAGTGCTAGGACAGCCAGGGGATCCACAGATACGCAGTATTTT. Translation gives CSARTARGSTDTQYF.

This clonotype was seen at least ten times. The chain uses TRBV20-1 and TRBJ2-7, with D possibly matching TRBD2 (6 bases). Germline V CDR1 and CDR2: DFQATT, SNEGSKA (reference sequence). This CDR3 has 14 residues. Deletions cut 3 bases from V and 2 bases from J, with 14 bases between. This chain's CDR3 is CSASQDYSTYEQYF. The CDR3 nucleotides are TGCAGTGCTAGCCAGGACTACTCAACCTACGAGCAGTACTTC.

The gene calls are TRBV28 and TRBJ1-5; 9 nucleotides line up with TRBD1. In germline, CDR1 is MDHEN, CDR2 SYDVKM. Germline trimming cut 6 bases from V and 4 bases from J; bases unmatched to any gene: 7. This CDR3 spans 15 amino acids. CDR3 sequence reads: CASSYGTGKNQPQHF. In DNA form, the CDR3 reads TGTGCCAGCAGCTACGGGACAGGGAAGAATCAGCCCCAGCATTTT.

Many counts were recorded for this clonotype. As DNA, the CDR3 is TGTGCCAGCAGCTTAGGGGGGTCCGCCTACGAGCAGTACTTC. Encoded protein: CASSLGGSAYEQYF. This chain joins TRBV7-2 and TRBJ2-7; D might be TRBD1 or TRBD2, each matching 5 bases. Trimming took 1 base from V and 2 from J, leaving 9 bases between them. This CDR3 contains 14 residues. Germline V gene data show CDR1 as SGHTA and CDR2 as FQGNSA.

This clonotype has more than one count but fewer than ten. The chain is built from TRBV27 and TRBJ1-1; D might be TRBD1 (6 bases). CDR1 MNHEY and CDR2 SMNVEV come from the germline V gene (reference sequence). The CDR3 loop spans 13 amino acids. V dropped 6 bases and J dropped 6 bases, with 14 bases sitting between them. CDR3 in DNA: TGTGCCAGCAGGTCAACAGGGATGGCTGAAGCTTTCTTT. As protein: CASRSTGMAEAFF.

The table lists this clonotype with a few counts. This sequence joins TRBV2 and TRBJ2-3; D perhaps matches TRBD2 (5 bases). The CDR3 extends over 15 amino acids. V dropped 7 bases and J dropped 0 bases, with 14 bases sitting between them. The germline gives CDR1 SNHLY, CDR2 FYNNEI. DNA of the CDR3: TGTGCCAGCAAAGGAGCGGCATCTAGCACAGATACGCAGTATTTT. This codes for CASKGAASSTDTQYF. Drawing the rest from reference TRBV2 and TRBJ2-3, the complete variable domain is EPEVTQTPSHQVTQMGQEVILRCVPISNHLYFYWYRQILGQKVEFLVSFYNNEISEKSEIFDDQFSVERPDGSNFTLKIRSTKLEDSAMYFCASKGAASSTDTQYFGPGTRLTVL.

V gene TRBV4-3 combines with J gene TRBJ2-1, with D possibly matching TRBD1 (5 bases). Trimming cost V 2 bases and J 6 bases, with 8 bases left between them. CDR1 and CDR2 (germline): LGHNA, YSLEER. The CDR3 runs 13 residues. CDR3 protein: CASSQQTVNEQFF. The DNA of the CDR3 is TGCGCCAGCAGCCAACAGACAGTCAATGAGCAGTTCTTC.

V is TRBV7-9 and J is TRBJ2-1; D is undetermined. Per germline, CDR1 SEHNR and CDR2 FQNEAQ (reference sequence). V was shortened by 4 bases and J by 8 bases, with 9 bases between the two germline ends. CDR3 length: 12 amino acids. In nucleotides, the CDR3 is TGTGCCAGCAGCTCGGCCGGCTATGAGCAGTTCTTC. This codes for CASSSAGYEQFF. Filled out from reference TRBV7-9 and TRBJ2-1, the complete variable domain reads DTGVSQNPRHKITKRGQNVTFRCDPISEHNRLYWYRQTLGQGPEFLTYFQNEAQLEKSRLLSDRFSAERPKGSFSTLEIQRTEQGDSAMYLCASSSAGYEQFFGPGTRLTVL.

The CDR3 DNA is TGTGCCAGCAGTTTATTAGGTCGGGCCCGTGGGGATCAGCCCCAGCATTTT. This translates into CASSLLGRARGDQPQHF. The chain combines TRBV27 with TRBJ1-5; D is undetermined. The CDR3 length is 17 residues. V lost 1 base and J 5 bases, leaving 18 bases between the germline ends. Germline V gene lookup returns CDR1 MNHEY and CDR2 SMNVEV (reference sequence).

This clonotype turned up a few times. The chain combines TRBV5-1 with TRBJ2-5, with D possibly being TRBD1 or TRBD2 (5 bases each). V lost 5 bases to trimming and J lost 4 bases, with 21 bases between them. Per the germline V gene, CDR1 is SGHRS and CDR2 is YFSETQ. The CDR3 is 16 residues long. The CDR3: CASRPYWDLGRETQYF. Here the CDR3 DNA reads TGCGCCAGCAGACCGTACTGGGACCTAGGAAGAGAGACCCAGTACTTC.

This clonotype was seen only a few times. Here the CDR3 reads CASSVAGTGVDEQYF. In DNA, the CDR3 is TGTGCCAGCAGCGTAGCCGGGACAGGGGTAGACGAGCAGTACTTC. The J gene is TRBJ2-7, the V gene TRBV9; 10 positions match TRBD1. Losses at the gene ends were 0 bases for V and 5 bases for J; bases not matched to a gene: 5. Per the germline V gene, CDR1 is SGDLS and CDR2 is YYNGEE. CDR3 length: 15 residues.

V usage is TRBV20-1 and J usage is TRBJ1-6; 8 positions match TRBD1. The CDR3 is 16 residues long. V was pared by 3 bases and J by 5 bases, with 9 bases of the junction left unmatched. The germline gives CDR1 DFQATT, CDR2 SNEGSKA (reference sequence). The CDR3 sequence: CSARTFQGQDNSPLHF. The CDR3 DNA is TGCAGTGCTAGGACATTCCAGGGACAGGATAATTCACCCCTCCACTTT.

The sample holds many counts of this clonotype. The J gene is TRBJ2-2, the V gene TRBV6-2 or TRBV6-3, with TRBD1 matching 8 bases. V gave up 2 bases and J gave up 3 bases; unmatched junction bases: 8. In germline, CDR1 is MNHEY, CDR2 SVGEGT. This CDR3 contains 17 residues. CDR3 sequence reads: CASSYRTGTGDTGELFF. The DNA of the CDR3 is TGTGCCAGCAGTTACAGGACCGGGACAGGTGACACCGGGGAGCTGTTTTTT.

The rearrangement uses TRBV18 and TRBJ2-2, with 8 bases fitting TRBD2. After removal of 3 bases from V and 2 bases from J, the junction contained 5 bases not matched to a gene. The germline V gene encodes CDR1 KGHSH and CDR2 LQKENI. This CDR3 has 16 residues. The CDR3 region is CASSPQSGGNTGELFF. The CDR3 DNA sequence: TGTGCCAGCTCACCCCAAAGCGGGGGTAACACCGGGGAGCTGTTTTTT. Complete variable domain (other parts from reference TRBV18 and TRBJ2-2): NAGVMQNPRHLVRRRGQEARLRCSPMKGHSHVYWYRQLPEEGLKFMVYLQKENIIDESGMPKERFSAEFPKEGPSILRIQQVVRGDSAAYFCASSPQSGGNTGELFFGEGSRLTVL.

The chain is built from TRBV12-3 or TRBV12-4 and TRBJ1-2; D remains unclear. V lost 3 bases to trimming and J lost 8 bases, with 10 bases between them. There are 12 residues in the CDR3. In DNA, the CDR3 is TGTGCCAGCAGTTTCTGGGGTGACGGCTACACCTTC. It codes for CASSFWGDGYTF.

This clonotype appeared a few times. This chain links TRBV7-3 with TRBJ2-1; tentative D call: TRBD1 (6 bases). The CDR3 totals 13 residues. Trimming shortened V by 5 bases and J by 6 bases, and 11 bases separated the two germline ends. The V gene's germline CDR1 is SGHTA and CDR2 FQGTGA. The CDR3 reads CASSDGTLNEQFF. The DNA of the CDR3 is TGTGCCAGCAGCGACGGGACACTCAATGAGCAGTTCTTC.

The chain is built from TRBV5-5 and TRBJ2-7; maybe TRBD2 (6 bases). The CDR3 is 13 residues long. The germline CDR1 and CDR2 sequences are SGHKS and YYEKEE (reference sequence). Deletions cut 0 bases from V and 6 bases from J, with 10 bases between. CDR3 protein: CASSLGGLGEQYF. CDR3 sequence (DNA): TGTGCCAGCAGCTTGGGGGGACTGGGCGAGCAGTACTTC.

This clonotype was seen a few times. V is TRBV2 and J is TRBJ2-7, with a tentative D call TRBD1 (6 bases). The germline V and J ends were trimmed by 8 bases and 6 bases, with 23 bases remaining between them. The CDR3 is made up of 15 amino acids. Germline values: CDR1 SNHLY, CDR2 FYNNEI. CDR3 DNA: TGTGCCAGCCGGCCCGCCCGAACAGGGCTGAGCGAGCAGTACTTC. Translated, it gives CASRPARTGLSEQYF.

V and J are TRBV30 and TRBJ2-3; TRBD2 matches 7 bases. The CDR3 contains 15 residues. In germline, CDR1 is GTSNPN, CDR2 SVGIG (reference sequence). The trim removed 0 bases at V and 6 bases at J, leaving 9 bases unmatched. The CDR3 region has the DNA TGTGCCTGGAGTGTACCTCGAGGGAGGGCTGATACGCAGTATTTT. It specifies CAWSVPRGRADTQYF.

The gene calls are TRBV9 and TRBJ2-3, with 8 bases aligning to TRBD1. The CDR3 consists of 16 residues. Per germline, CDR1 SGDLS and CDR2 YYNGEE. V was pared by 4 bases and J by 2 bases, with 9 bases of the junction left unmatched. CDR3 in amino acids: CASSFSTGASTDTQYF. In DNA, the CDR3 is TGTGCCAGCAGCTTTTCGACAGGGGCCTCCACAGATACGCAGTATTTT. The variable domain in full, with the rest retrieved from reference TRBV9 and TRBJ2-3, is DSGVTQTPKHLITATGQRVTLRCSPRSGDLSVYWYQQSLDQGLQFLIQYYNGEERAKGNILERFSAQQFPDLHSELNLSSLELGDSALYFCASSFSTGASTDTQYFGPGTRLTVL.

This clonotype was counted between two and nine times. This chain connects TRBV7-2 to TRBJ1-1; a weak D match, TRBD1 (6 bases). CDR3 length: 13 amino acids. Trimming pared 4 bases from V and 10 bases from J, leaving 16 bases between. CDR1 is SGHTA, CDR2 FQGNSA, per germline. The CDR3 DNA sequence: TGTGCCAGCAGCTCGAGGACACAGGGTCGAGCTTTCTTT. Its protein product is CASSSRTQGRAFF. Combining the CDR3 with reference TRBV7-2 and TRBJ1-1 gives the whole variable domain GAGVSQSPSNKVTEKGKDVELRCDPISGHTALYWYRQSLGQGLEFLIYFQGNSAPDKSGLPSDRFSAERTGGSVSTLTIQRTQQEDSAVYLCASSSRTQGRAFFGQGTRLTVV.

This clonotype was counted at least ten times. In DNA, the CDR3 is TGTGCCAGCAGCTTGGAGGGACAGGGGTCCGAGCAGTACTTC. This gives the protein CASSLEGQGSEQYF. This sequence joins TRBV5-5 and TRBJ2-7, with 10 bases lining up with TRBD1. Germline V CDR1 and CDR2: SGHKS, YYEKEE (reference sequence). This CDR3 has 14 residues. V was pared by 0 bases and J by 6 bases, with 3 bases of the junction left unmatched.